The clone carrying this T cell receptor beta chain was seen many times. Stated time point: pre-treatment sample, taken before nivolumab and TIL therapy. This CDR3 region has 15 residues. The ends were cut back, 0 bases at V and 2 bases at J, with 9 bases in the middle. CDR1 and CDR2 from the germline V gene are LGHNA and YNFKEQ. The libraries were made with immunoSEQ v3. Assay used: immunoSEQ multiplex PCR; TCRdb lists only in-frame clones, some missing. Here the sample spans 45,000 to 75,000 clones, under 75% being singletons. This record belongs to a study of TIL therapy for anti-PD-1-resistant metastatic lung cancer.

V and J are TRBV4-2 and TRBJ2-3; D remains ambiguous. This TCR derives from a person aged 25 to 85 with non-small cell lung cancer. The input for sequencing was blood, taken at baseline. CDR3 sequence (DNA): TGTGCCAGCAGCCAAGATAGTATGTACACAGATACGCAGTATTTT. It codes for CASSQDSMYTDTQYF.